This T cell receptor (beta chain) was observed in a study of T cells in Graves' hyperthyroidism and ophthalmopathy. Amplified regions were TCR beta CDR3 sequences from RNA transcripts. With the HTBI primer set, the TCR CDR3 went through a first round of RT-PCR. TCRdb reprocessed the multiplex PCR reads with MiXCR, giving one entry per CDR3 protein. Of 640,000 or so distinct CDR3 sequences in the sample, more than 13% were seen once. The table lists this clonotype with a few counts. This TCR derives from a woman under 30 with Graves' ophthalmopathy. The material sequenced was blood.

The CDR3, as DNA: TGTGCCAGCAGTCCCCCTTTTGGGAAATGGGGAATACTAGCCAAAAACATTCAGTACTTC. It codes for CASSPPFGKWGILAKNIQYF. The V and J genes are TRBV28 and TRBJ2-4; no definite D call. The CDR3 totals 20 residues. CDR1 and CDR2 from the germline V gene are MDHEN and SYDVKM. V dropped 5 bases and J dropped 0 bases, with 26 bases sitting between them.